This T cell receptor (beta chain) was recovered during a study of blood T cell repertoires in COVID-19. Overall study: Some COVID-19 samples were acute and others convalescent; all came from the United States, Italy and Spain. Sample material is recorded as cDNA or gDNA derived from T cells, B-cell-depleted T cells, or PBMCs.

Germline V gives CDR1 LNHDA, CDR2 SQIVND (reference sequence). The CDR3 has 13 residues. Deletions cut 5 bases from V and 2 bases from J, with 10 bases between. Under the authors' procedure: Reference gene primer amplification yielded estimated nucleated cell counts. The method was immunoSEQ multiplex PCR; TCRdb's version includes in-frame clones alone and lacks a portion of them. Clone size and V and J calls were adopted from that table, with D and trimming inferred from the DNA. The repertoire holds about 230,000 clones, with 83% as singletons. The chain combines TRBV19 with TRBJ2-7; D is unresolved. The receptor's source is a woman between 45 and 60 years old with acute or convalescent COVID-19. Sequenced material: peripheral blood. In nucleotides, the CDR3 is TGTGCCAGTAGTTGGCAGGTTACCTACGAGCAGTACTTC. The encoded protein is CASSWQVTYEQYF.